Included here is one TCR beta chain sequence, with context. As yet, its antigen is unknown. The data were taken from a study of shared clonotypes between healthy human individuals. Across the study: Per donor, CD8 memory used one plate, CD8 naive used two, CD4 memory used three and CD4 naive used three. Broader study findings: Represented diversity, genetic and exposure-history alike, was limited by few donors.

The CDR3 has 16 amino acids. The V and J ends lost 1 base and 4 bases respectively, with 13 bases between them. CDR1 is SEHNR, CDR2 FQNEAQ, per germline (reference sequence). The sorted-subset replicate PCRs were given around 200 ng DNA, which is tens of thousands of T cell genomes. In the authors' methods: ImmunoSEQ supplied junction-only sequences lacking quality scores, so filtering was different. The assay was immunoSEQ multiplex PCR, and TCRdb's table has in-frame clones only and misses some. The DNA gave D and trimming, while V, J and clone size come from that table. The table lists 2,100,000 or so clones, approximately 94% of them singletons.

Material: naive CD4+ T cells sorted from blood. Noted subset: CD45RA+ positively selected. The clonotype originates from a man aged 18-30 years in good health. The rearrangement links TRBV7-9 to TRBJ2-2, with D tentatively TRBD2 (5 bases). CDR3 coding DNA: TGTGCCAGCAGCTTAGGAGGGCTAGACGTCACCGGGGAGCTGTTTTTT. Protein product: CASSLGGLDVTGELFF. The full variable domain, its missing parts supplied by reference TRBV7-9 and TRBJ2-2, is DTGVSQNPRHKITKRGQNVTFRCDPISEHNRLYWYRQTLGQGPEFLTYFQNEAQLEKSRLLSDRFSAERPKGSFSTLEIQRTEQGDSAMYLCASSLGGLDVTGELFFGEGSRLTVL.